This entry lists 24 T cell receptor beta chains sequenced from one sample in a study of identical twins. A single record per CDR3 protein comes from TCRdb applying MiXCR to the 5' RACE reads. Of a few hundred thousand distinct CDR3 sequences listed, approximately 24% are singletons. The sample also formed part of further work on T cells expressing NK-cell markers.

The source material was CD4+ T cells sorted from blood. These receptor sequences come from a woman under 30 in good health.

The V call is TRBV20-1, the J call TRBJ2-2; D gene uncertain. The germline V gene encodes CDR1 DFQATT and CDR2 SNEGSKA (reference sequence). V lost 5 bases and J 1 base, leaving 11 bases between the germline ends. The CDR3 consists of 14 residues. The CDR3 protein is CSAPASLNTGELFF. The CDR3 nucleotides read TGCAGTGCTCCCGCCTCGTTGAACACCGGGGAGCTGTTTTTT.

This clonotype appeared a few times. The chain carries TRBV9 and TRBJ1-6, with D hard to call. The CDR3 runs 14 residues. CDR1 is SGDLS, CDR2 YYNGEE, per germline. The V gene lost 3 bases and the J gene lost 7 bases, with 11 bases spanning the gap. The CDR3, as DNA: TGTGCCAGCAGCGGGCCAACACCCAATTCACCCCTCCACTTT. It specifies CASSGPTPNSPLHF.

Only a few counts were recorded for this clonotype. CDR3 sequence reads: CSARESGFATNEKLFF. The CDR3 coding sequence is TGCAGTGCTAGGGAATCGGGTTTTGCAACTAATGAAAAACTGTTTTTT. V and J are TRBV20-1 and TRBJ1-4; D remains unclear. V was cut by 3 bases and J by 0 bases, with 14 bases left in between. CDR1 and CDR2 (germline): DFQATT, SNEGSKA (reference sequence). The CDR3 is 16 residues long.

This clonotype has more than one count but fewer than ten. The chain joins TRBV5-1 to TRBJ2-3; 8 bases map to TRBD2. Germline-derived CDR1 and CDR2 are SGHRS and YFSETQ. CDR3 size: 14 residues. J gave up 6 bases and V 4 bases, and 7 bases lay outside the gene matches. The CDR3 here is CASSPERESDTQYF. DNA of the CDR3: TGCGCCAGCAGCCCCGAGCGGGAGTCGGATACGCAGTATTTT.

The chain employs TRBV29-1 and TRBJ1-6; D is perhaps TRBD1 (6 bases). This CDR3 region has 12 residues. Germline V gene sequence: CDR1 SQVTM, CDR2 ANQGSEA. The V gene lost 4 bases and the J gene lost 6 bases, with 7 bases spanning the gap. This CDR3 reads CSVGTANSPLHF. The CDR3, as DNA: TGCAGCGTTGGGACAGCTAATTCACCCCTCCACTTT.

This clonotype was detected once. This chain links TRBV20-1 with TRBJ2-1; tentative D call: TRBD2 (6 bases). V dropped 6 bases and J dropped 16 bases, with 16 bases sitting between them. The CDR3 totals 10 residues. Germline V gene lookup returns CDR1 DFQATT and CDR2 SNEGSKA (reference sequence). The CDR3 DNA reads TGCAGTGCCCCCCGCGGGGCTGAATTCTTC. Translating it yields CSAPRGAEFF.

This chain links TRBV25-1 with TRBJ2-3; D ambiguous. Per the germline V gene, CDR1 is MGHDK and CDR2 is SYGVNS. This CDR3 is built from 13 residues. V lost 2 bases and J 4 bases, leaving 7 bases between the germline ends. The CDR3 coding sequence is TGTGCCAGCAGTGAACCAACCCCAGATACGCAGTATTTT. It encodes CASSEPTPDTQYF. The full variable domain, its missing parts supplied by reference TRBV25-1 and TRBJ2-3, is EADIYQTPRYLVIGTGKKITLECSQTMGHDKMYWYQQDPGMELHLIHYSYGVNSTEKGDLSSESTVSRIRTEHFPLTLESARPSHTSQYLCASSEPTPDTQYFGPGTRLTVL.

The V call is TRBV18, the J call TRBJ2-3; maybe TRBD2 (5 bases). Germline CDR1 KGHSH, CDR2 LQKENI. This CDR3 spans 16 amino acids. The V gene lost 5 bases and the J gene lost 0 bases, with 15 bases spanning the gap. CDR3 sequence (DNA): TGTGCCAGCTCAACTACGGCGGGCCAGAGCACAGATACGCAGTATTTT. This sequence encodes CASSTTAGQSTDTQYF. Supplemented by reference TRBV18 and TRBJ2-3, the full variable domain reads NAGVMQNPRHLVRRRGQEARLRCSPMKGHSHVYWYRQLPEEGLKFMVYLQKENIIDESGMPKERFSAEFPKEGPSILRIQQVVRGDSAAYFCASSTTAGQSTDTQYFGPGTRLTVL.

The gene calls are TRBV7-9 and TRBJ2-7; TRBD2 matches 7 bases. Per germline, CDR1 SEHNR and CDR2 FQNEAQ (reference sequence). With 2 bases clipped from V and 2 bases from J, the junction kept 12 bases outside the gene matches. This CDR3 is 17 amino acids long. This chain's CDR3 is CASSLSGEWLRTYEQYF. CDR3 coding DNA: TGTGCCAGCAGCTTAAGCGGGGAGTGGCTCCGAACCTACGAGCAGTACTTC.

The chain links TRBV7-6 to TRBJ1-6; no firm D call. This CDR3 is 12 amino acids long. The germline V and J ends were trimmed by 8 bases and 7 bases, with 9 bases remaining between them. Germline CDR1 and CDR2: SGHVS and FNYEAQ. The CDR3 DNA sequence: TGTGCCAGCGCCTCCCACAATTCACCCCTCCACTTT. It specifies CASASHNSPLHF.

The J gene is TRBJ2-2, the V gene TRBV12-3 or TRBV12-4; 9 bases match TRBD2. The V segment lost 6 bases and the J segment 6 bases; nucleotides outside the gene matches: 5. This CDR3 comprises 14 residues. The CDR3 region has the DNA TGTGCCAGCAGCTGGACTAGCGTAGCCGGGGAGCTGTTTTTT. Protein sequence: CASSWTSVAGELFF.

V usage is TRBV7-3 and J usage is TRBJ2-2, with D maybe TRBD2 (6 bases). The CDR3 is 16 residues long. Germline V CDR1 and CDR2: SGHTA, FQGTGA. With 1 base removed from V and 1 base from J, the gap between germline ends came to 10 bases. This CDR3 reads CASSLNVGLNTGELFF. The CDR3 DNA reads TGTGCCAGCAGCTTAAACGTGGGACTGAACACCGGGGAGCTGTTTTTT.

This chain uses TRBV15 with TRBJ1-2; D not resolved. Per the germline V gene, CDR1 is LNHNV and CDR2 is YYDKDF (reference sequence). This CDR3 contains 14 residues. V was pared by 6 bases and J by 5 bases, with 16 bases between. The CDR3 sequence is CATRTATKTYGYTF. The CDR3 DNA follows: TGTGCCACCAGGACGGCCACGAAGACTTATGGCTACACCTTC.

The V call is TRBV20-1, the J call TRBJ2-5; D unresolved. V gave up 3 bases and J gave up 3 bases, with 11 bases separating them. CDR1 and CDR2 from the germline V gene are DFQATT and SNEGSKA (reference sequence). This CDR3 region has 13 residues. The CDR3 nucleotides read TGCAGTGCTAGCGGGCCTGCCAAAGAGACCCAGTACTTC. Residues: CSASGPAKETQYF.

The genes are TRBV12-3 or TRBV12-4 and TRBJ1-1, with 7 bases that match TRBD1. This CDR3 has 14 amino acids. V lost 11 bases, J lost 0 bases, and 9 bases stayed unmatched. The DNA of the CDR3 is TGTGCCTCGGGACAGAGGAATATGAACACTGAAGCTTTCTTT. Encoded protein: CASGQRNMNTEAFF.

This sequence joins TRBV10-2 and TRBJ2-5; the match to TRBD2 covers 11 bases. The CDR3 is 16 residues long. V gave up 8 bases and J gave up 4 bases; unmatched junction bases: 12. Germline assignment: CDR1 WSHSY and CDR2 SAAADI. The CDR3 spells CASLKGSGGESETQYF. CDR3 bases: TGCGCCAGCCTCAAGGGTAGCGGGGGGGAATCAGAGACCCAGTACTTC.

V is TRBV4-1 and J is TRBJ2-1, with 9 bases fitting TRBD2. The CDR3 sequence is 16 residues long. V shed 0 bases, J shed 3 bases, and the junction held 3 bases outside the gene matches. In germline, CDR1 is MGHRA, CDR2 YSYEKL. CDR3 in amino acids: CASSQDVLAGYNEQFF. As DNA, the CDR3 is TGCGCCAGCAGCCAAGACGTACTAGCGGGCTACAATGAGCAGTTCTTC.

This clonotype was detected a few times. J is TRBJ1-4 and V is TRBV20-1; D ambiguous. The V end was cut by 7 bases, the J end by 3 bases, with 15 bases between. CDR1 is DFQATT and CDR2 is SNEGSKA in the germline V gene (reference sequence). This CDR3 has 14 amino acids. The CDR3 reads CSVPPLTSNEKLFF. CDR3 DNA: TGCAGTGTACCCCCTCTGACGTCTAATGAAAAACTGTTTTTT.

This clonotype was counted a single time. The CDR3 DNA follows: TGTGCCATCAGTGAGTCGACGAGGGGGAGTGGGACCCAGTACTTC. It yields the protein CAISESTRGSGTQYF. J is TRBJ2-5 and V is TRBV10-3, with D possibly being TRBD1 (6 bases). The V end lost 0 bases, the J end lost 7 bases, and 15 bases lay between the germline ends. Germline lookup yields CDR1 ENHRY and CDR2 SYGVKD. The CDR3 has 15 amino acids.

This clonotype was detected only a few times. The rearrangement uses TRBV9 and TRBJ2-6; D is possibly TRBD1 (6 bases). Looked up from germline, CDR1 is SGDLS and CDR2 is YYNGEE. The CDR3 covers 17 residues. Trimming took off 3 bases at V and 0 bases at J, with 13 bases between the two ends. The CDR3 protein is CASSAGTGRSGANVLTF. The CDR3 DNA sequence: TGTGCCAGCAGCGCGGGTACAGGGCGCTCTGGGGCCAACGTCCTGACTTTC.

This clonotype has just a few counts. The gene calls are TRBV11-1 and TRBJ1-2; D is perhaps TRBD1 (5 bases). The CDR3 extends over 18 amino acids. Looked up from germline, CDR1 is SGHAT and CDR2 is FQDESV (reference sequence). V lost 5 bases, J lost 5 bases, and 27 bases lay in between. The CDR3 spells CASSPVGGNQVSMYGYTF. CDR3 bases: TGTGCCAGCAGCCCAGTGGGGGGGAATCAAGTCAGCATGTATGGCTACACCTTC.

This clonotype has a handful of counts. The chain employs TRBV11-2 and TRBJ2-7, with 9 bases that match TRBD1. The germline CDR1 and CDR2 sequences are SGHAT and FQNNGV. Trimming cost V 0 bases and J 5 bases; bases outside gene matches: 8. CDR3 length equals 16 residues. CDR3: CASSLDLGQGGHEQYF. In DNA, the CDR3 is TGTGCCAGCAGCTTAGATCTGGGACAGGGTGGCCACGAGCAGTACTTC. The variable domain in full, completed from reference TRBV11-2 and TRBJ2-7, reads EAGVAQSPRYKIIEKRQSVAFWCNPISGHATLYWYQQILGQGPKLLIQFQNNGVVDDSQLPKDRFSAERLKGVDSTLKIQPAKLEDSAVYLCASSLDLGQGGHEQYFGPGTRLTVT.

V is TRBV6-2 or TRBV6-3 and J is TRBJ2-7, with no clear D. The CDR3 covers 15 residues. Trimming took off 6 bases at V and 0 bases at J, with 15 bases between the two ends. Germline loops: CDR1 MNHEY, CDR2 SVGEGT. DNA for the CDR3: TGTGCCAGCAGGTCCTTGGGGTCTAGCTCCTACGAGCAGTACTTC. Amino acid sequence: CASRSLGSSSYEQYF.

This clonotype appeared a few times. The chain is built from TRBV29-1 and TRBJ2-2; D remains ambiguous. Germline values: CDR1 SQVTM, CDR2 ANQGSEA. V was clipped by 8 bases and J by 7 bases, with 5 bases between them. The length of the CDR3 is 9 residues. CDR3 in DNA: TGCAGCCCCCGCGGGGAGCTGTTTTTT. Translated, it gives CSPRGELFF.